This TCR beta chain was sequenced for a study of cytomegalovirus exposure and HLA in healthy donors. The CDR3 spans 17 residues. Per germline, CDR1 MDHEN and CDR2 SYDVKM. The trim removed 5 bases at V and 7 bases at J, leaving 9 bases unmatched. The PCR had 60 Vbeta and 13 Jbeta primers. Measured with immunoSEQ multiplex PCR; TCRdb has only the in-frame clones, and not every one. The profile covers fewer than 130,000 clones, with about three quarters appearing a single time and roughly 1.2% taken by the ten largest. Sequenced input: PBMCs. The chain uses TRBV28 and TRBJ2-2; the match to TRBD2 covers 14 bases. The TCR was taken from a woman aged 25-40 years in good health and CMV-seronegative. CDR3 protein: CASSPIGLAGGFGELFF. The CDR3 DNA sequence: TGTGCCAGCAGTCCCATAGGACTAGCGGGAGGATTCGGGGAGCTGTTTTTT.